Listed below are T cell receptor beta chains from one sample, sequenced in a study of cytomegalovirus exposure and HLA in healthy donors. The table came from immunoSEQ multiplex PCR; TCRdb's copy has only in-frame clones and leaves some out. This table has about 120,000 clones, about 80% appearing once. Sequences were obtained from PBMCs. Every receptor here comes from a human donor in good health. The CDR3 runs from the conserved cysteine through the conserved F or W. Fields, in order: V gene, D gene, J gene, CDR3 protein, CDR3 DNA. The D gene is left open where the match is weak.

>TRBV4-2|NA|TRBJ1-2
CASSQPPDPRGYTF
TGTGCCAGCAGCCAACCCCCAGATCCTAGGGGCTACACCTTC
>TRBV19|TRBD2|TRBJ2-3
CASGLGGASTDTQYF
TGTGCCAGTGGCCTGGGAGGGGCTAGCACAGATACGCAGTATTTT
>TRBV28|NA|TRBJ2-2
CASSLRSGELFF
TGTGCCAGCAGTTTGAGGTCCGGGGAGCTGTTTTTT
>TRBV5-6|NA|TRBJ2-5
CASSLEAGWETQYF
TGTGCCAGCAGCTTGGAGGCGGGTTGGGAGACCCAGTACTTC
>TRBV4-1|NA|TRBJ1-2
CASSQPPASTYGYTF
TGCGCCAGCAGCCAACCGCCGGCTTCGACTTATGGCTACACCTTC
>TRBV5-1|NA|TRBJ2-7
CASSLAGGGYEQYF
TGCGCCAGCAGCTTGGCCGGGGGTGGCTACGAGCAGTACTTC
>TRBV5-1|TRBD1|TRBJ2-5
CASSRGQGVRETQYF
TGCGCCAGCAGCCGGGGACAGGGAGTGAGGGAGACCCAGTACTTC
>TRBV27|TRBD2|TRBJ2-3
CASSRRRTSGANVNTQYF
TGTGCCAGCAGTAGAAGGAGGACTAGCGGGGCGAATGTCAATACGCAGTATTTT
>TRBV6-6|NA|TRBJ1-4
CASRPGLGWGGEKLFF
TGTGCCAGCAGGCCAGGGTTGGGGTGGGGAGGTGAAAAACTGTTTTTT
>TRBV6-5|NA|TRBJ2-7
CASAWEPSYEQYF
TGTGCCAGCGCTTGGGAGCCGTCCTACGAGCAGTACTTC
>TRBV6-5|NA|TRBJ1-3
CASSYNGGTSGNTIYF
TGTGCCAGCAGTTACAATGGCGGAACCTCTGGAAACACCATATATTTT
>TRBV7-9|TRBD1|TRBJ1-2
CASRQGQNYGYTF
TGTGCCAGCAGGCAGGGACAGAACTATGGCTACACCTTC
>TRBV6-6|NA|TRBJ2-3
CASSPTADTQYF
TGTGCCAGCAGTCCAACGGCAGATACGCAGTATTTT
>TRBV28|NA|TRBJ1-5
CASALSAGKGNQPQHF
TGTGCCAGCGCTCTTAGCGCTGGAAAAGGGAATCAGCCCCAGCATTTT
>TRBV10-1|NA|TRBJ1-1
CASSELGRTEAFF
TGCGCCAGCAGTGAGTTAGGGAGAACTGAAGCTTTCTTT
>TRBV28|TRBD1|TRBJ2-7
CASRDRGGDEQYF
TGTGCCAGCAGGGACAGGGGAGGAGACGAGCAGTACTTC
>TRBV9|TRBD2|TRBJ2-3
CASSGHRTPGGDTQYF
TGTGCCAGCAGCGGCCACCGGACCCCGGGGGGGGATACGCAGTATTTT
>TRBV30|NA|TRBJ2-7
CAWSVGLRDLAYEQYF
TGTGCCTGGAGTGTAGGTTTACGGGACTTAGCCTACGAGCAGTACTTC